A selection of T cell receptor beta chains follows, all from one sample in a study of blood T cells in healthy people across ages. In TCRdb, the 5' RACE reads were re-called with MiXCR into one record per CDR3 protein. This table holds some 1,800,000 distinct CDR3 sequences, 35% to 50% found once. The sequenced sample consisted of blood. Receptor source: a human donor in good health. Both conserved end residues are part of each CDR3. The D gene is left open where the match is weak. Clone size appears in some rows only: once, few, many, or a class for an expanded clone.

V	D	J	length	size	CDR3	DNA
TRBV7-2	TRBD1	TRBJ2-1	16	.	CASSSGGSQGVFGQFF	TGTGCCAGCAGCTCAGGGGGTTCACAGGGGGTGTTTGGGCAGTTCTTC
TRBV27	.	TRBJ2-1	13	.	CASSLNLINEQFF	TGTGCCAGCAGTTTAAATCTTATCAATGAGCAGTTCTTC
TRBV6-1	.	TRBJ1-2	16	.	CASSEETGPSNYGYTF	TGTGCCAGCAGTGAGGAGACAGGTCCTTCTAACTATGGCTACACCTTC
TRBV5-1	TRBD2	TRBJ2-1	19	.	CASSAVGLAGGPVGNEQFF	TGCGCCAGCAGCGCCGTGGGACTAGCGGGGGGGCCTGTCGGGAATGAGCAGTTCTTC
TRBV7-2	.	TRBJ1-1	15	.	CASSLNPAGPTEAFF	TGTGCCAGCAGCTTAAACCCCGCAGGGCCGACTGAAGCTTTCTTT
TRBV29-1	.	TRBJ1-2	11	few	CSVEGFSGYTF	TGCAGCGTTGAAGGGTTCAGTGGCTACACCTTC
TRBV24-1	TRBD2	TRBJ2-1	18	few	CATSGLAGGSGAYNEQFF	TGTGCCACCTCGGGACTAGCGGGGGGAAGTGGGGCCTACAATGAGCAGTTCTTC
TRBV6-2/TRBV6-3	TRBD1	TRBJ2-7	15	few	CASARQGQGFDEQYF	TGTGCCAGCGCTAGACAGGGACAGGGGTTCGACGAGCAGTACTTC
TRBV18	TRBD1	TRBJ1-2	13	once	CASSLQGQDGYTF	TGTGCCAGCTCACTACAGGGGCAGGATGGCTACACCTTC
TRBV5-1	TRBD2	TRBJ2-5	16	.	CASSFGPSGGAETQYF	TGCGCCAGCAGCTTTGGACCTAGCGGGGGGGCAGAGACCCAGTACTTC
TRBV20-1	.	TRBJ1-5	14	.	CSASRQFSNQPQHF	TGCAGTGCTAGCCGTCAGTTTAGCAATCAGCCCCAGCATTTT
TRBV3-1	.	TRBJ2-5	18	.	CASSQEGTRGGPQETQYF	TGTGCCAGCAGCCAAGAAGGGACCAGGGGAGGCCCTCAAGAGACCCAGTACTTC
TRBV2	.	TRBJ1-4	13	.	CASSSQSGEKLFF	TGTGCCAGCAGTTCTCAATCGGGTGAAAAACTGTTTTTT
TRBV6-2/TRBV6-3	.	TRBJ2-2	14	few	CASQGITNTGELFF	TGTGCCAGCCAGGGGATAACGAACACCGGGGAGCTGTTTTTT
TRBV15	TRBD1	TRBJ2-5	15	.	CATSRDPGQGETQYF	TGTGCCACCAGCAGAGATCCTGGACAGGGGGAGACCCAGTACTTC
TRBV12-3/TRBV12-4	.	TRBJ1-1	13	.	CASSPDEITEAFF	TGTGCCAGCAGTCCTGACGAGATCACTGAAGCTTTCTTT
TRBV20-1	TRBD1	TRBJ2-7	15	.	CSARGGQGYTYEQYF	TGCAGTGCTAGGGGCGGACAGGGATATACCTACGAGCAGTACTTC
TRBV4-2	.	TRBJ2-5	14	.	CASSQERGARAQYF	TGTGCCAGCAGCCAAGAACGGGGGGCTAGGGCCCAGTACTTC
TRBV6-2/TRBV6-3	.	TRBJ2-7	12	few	CASSHRDYEQYF	TGTGCCAGCAGTCACAGGGATTACGAGCAGTACTTC
TRBV20-1	TRBD1	TRBJ1-2	13	.	CSASAEGASGYTF	TGCAGTGCTAGTGCTGAGGGGGCGAGTGGCTATACCTTC
TRBV7-2	TRBD2	TRBJ2-3	16	many	CASSPGLAGVTDTQYF	TGCGCCAGCAGCCCCGGACTAGCGGGGGTCACAGATACGCAGTATTTT
TRBV6-4	.	TRBJ1-1	13	.	CASSRGPDTEAFF	TGTGCCAGCAGTCGGGGGCCTGACACTGAAGCTTTCTTT
TRBV11-2	TRBD2	TRBJ2-3	19	.	CASSLVGLAGGLSTDTQYF	TGTGCCAGCAGCTTAGTCGGTCTAGCGGGGGGGCTTAGCACAGATACGCAGTATTTT
TRBV27	TRBD2	TRBJ2-7	15	.	CASSPLPGTSYEQYF	TGTGCCAGCAGCCCCCTCCCGGGGACTAGCTACGAGCAGTACTTC
TRBV6-2/TRBV6-3	.	TRBJ2-2	15	once	CASSSLQGRTGELFF	TGTGCCAGCAGTTCACTGCAGGGGCGAACCGGGGAGCTGTTTTTT
TRBV7-2	TRBD2	TRBJ2-5	15	.	CASSLGTSRGGTQYF	TGTGCCAGCAGCCTTGGGACTAGCAGGGGTGGGACCCAGTACTTC
TRBV7-2	TRBD2	TRBJ2-7	14	.	CTSSYRTSGYEQYF	TGTACCAGCAGCTACCGGACTAGCGGATACGAGCAGTACTTC
TRBV7-8	.	TRBJ2-5	16	few	CASSSGVALGGETQYF	TGCGCCAGCAGCTCCGGGGTGGCATTGGGTGGAGAGACCCAGTACTTC
TRBV20-1	TRBD1	TRBJ1-1	14	.	CSARAPDRGAKAFF	TGCAGTGCTAGAGCCCCCGACAGGGGTGCCAAAGCTTTCTTT
TRBV7-3	TRBD1	TRBJ2-1	18	few	CASSLGLAGQGGYNEQFF	TGTGCCAGCAGCTTAGGATTGGCGGGACAGGGGGGCTACAATGAGCAGTTCTTC
TRBV10-3	.	TRBJ2-7	15	few	CAISGAHTGGYEQYF	TGTGCCATCAGTGGGGCCCATACCGGTGGGTACGAGCAGTACTTC
TRBV7-3	TRBD2	TRBJ2-3	15	.	CASSQERGRMDTQYF	TGTGCCAGCAGCCAAGAGCGGGGGAGGATGGATACGCAGTATTTT
TRBV6-5	.	TRBJ1-1	14	.	CASSPTGRYTEAFF	TGTGCCAGCAGCCCGACAGGTCGATACACTGAAGCTTTCTTT
TRBV27	.	TRBJ2-1	14	.	CASRSGQTDNEQFF	TGTGCCAGCAGGTCGGGGCAGACCGACAATGAGCAGTTCTTC
TRBV24-1	TRBD2	TRBJ2-1	16	.	CATSGSSGGAHNEQFF	TGTGCCACCAGTGGATCTAGCGGGGGGGCTCACAATGAGCAGTTCTTC
TRBV2	.	TRBJ2-3	14	few	CASRVRSLTDTQYF	TGTGCCAGCAGGGTTCGCAGCCTCACAGATACGCAGTATTTT
TRBV20-1	TRBD2	TRBJ2-7	15	.	CSARDQGGGTYEQYF	TGCAGTGCTAGAGATCAGGGCGGGGGGACCTACGAGCAGTACTTC
TRBV11-1	.	TRBJ2-1	13	.	CASRLSRNNEQFF	TGTGCCAGCAGATTAAGTAGGAACAATGAGCAGTTCTTC
TRBV4-1	TRBD2	TRBJ2-7	15	many	CASSRPSGAPLEQYF	TGCGCCAGCAGCCGTCCTAGCGGGGCCCCCCTCGAGCAGTACTTC
TRBV6-2/TRBV6-3	TRBD1	TRBJ2-7	15	.	CASSKRGTGPYEQYF	TGTGCCAGCAGCAAACGCGGGACAGGGCCCTACGAGCAGTACTTC
TRBV7-2	.	TRBJ2-4	13	few	CASSFRGADIQYF	TGTGCCAGCAGCTTCCGGGGGGCGGACATTCAGTACTTC
TRBV20-1	TRBD1	TRBJ1-6	12	few	CSADREPSPLHF	TGCAGTGCAGACAGGGAACCGTCACCCCTCCACTTT
TRBV27	.	TRBJ2-1	14	many	CASSTPDSYNEQFF	TGTGCCAGCAGCACACCTGACAGTTACAATGAGCAGTTCTTC
TRBV7-2	.	TRBJ2-7	17	.	CASSFRPFEANSYEQYF	TGTGCCAGCAGCTTTCGCCCGTTCGAAGCGAACAGCTACGAGCAGTACTTC
TRBV4-3	.	TRBJ1-2	14	.	CASSQEQGGYGYTF	TGCGCCAGCAGCCAAGAACAGGGCGGCTATGGCTACACCTTC
TRBV7-9	.	TRBJ1-2	13	.	CASSFRAAGGYTF	TGTGCCAGCAGCTTTCGTGCCGCAGGGGGCTACACCTTC
TRBV29-1	.	TRBJ2-5	13	few	CSAPIGQGETQYF	TGCAGCGCGCCGATCGGTCAGGGTGAGACCCAGTACTTC
TRBV5-1	.	TRBJ2-1	13	many	CASKGTQDNEQFF	TGCGCCAGCAAAGGGACGCAGGACAATGAGCAGTTCTTC
TRBV15	.	TRBJ1-1	15	few	CATSDGGRADTEAFF	TGTGCCACCAGCGATGGGGGCAGGGCGGACACTGAAGCTTTCTTT
TRBV5-6	TRBD1	TRBJ2-1	15	.	CASSLKGQGTYEQDF	TGTGCCAGCAGCTTGAAAGGACAGGGTACCTACGAGCAGGACTTC
TRBV20-1	TRBD2	TRBJ2-7	15	.	CSARAPSGGSYEQYF	TGCAGTGCTAGAGCTCCCAGCGGGGGTTCCTACGAGCAGTACTTC
TRBV9	TRBD1	TRBJ1-6	18	many	CASSGDPGQGIYNSPLHF	TGTGCCAGCAGCGGAGACCCGGGACAGGGGATCTATAATTCACCCCTCCACTTT
TRBV7-2	TRBD2	TRBJ2-5	14	many	CASSLGTSGGPQYF	TGTGCCAGCAGCCTAGGGACTAGCGGGGGACCCCAGTACTTC
TRBV19	.	TRBJ1-2	15	.	CASSIDPAGNEGYTF	TGTGCCAGTAGTATAGATCCTGCAGGGAATGAGGGCTACACCTTC